Listed below are T cell receptor beta chains from one sample, sequenced in a study of tumor-infiltrating lymphocytes in localized non-small cell lung cancer. The data were produced by immunoSEQ multiplex PCR, yet TCRdb's version contains in-frame clones alone and is incomplete. The table shows under 25,000 clones, with about two thirds occurring only once. Input material: lung tumor tissue. The receptors were sampled from a human donor with non-small cell lung cancer. The CDR3 runs from the conserved cysteine through the conserved F or W. The order of the fields is D gene, clone size, J gene, V gene, CDR3 protein, CDR3 DNA. D genes are given only for firm matches. Rows give clone size only sometimes, using once, few, many, or a class for an expanded clone.

D gene: NA
clone size: NA
J gene: TRBJ2-3
V gene: TRBV30
CDR3 protein: CAWRWRGTDTQYF
CDR3 DNA: TGTGCCTGGAGATGGCGGGGCACAGATACGCAGTATTTT

D gene: TRBD1
clone size: NA
J gene: TRBJ1-1
V gene: TRBV5-1
CDR3 protein: CASSPTGGMNTEAFF
CDR3 DNA: TGCGCCAGCAGCCCCACAGGGGGAATGAACACTGAAGCTTTCTTT

D gene: TRBD2
clone size: NA
J gene: TRBJ2-5
V gene: TRBV5-1
CDR3 protein: CASSPRVGITSGRSETQYF
CDR3 DNA: TGCGCCAGCAGTCCAAGGGTTGGGATAACTAGCGGGAGGAGTGAGACCCAGTACTTC

D gene: NA
clone size: NA
J gene: TRBJ1-4
V gene: TRBV7-6
CDR3 protein: CASSSLGGPNEKLFF
CDR3 DNA: TGTGCCAGCAGCTCGTTGGGGGGGCCGAATGAAAAACTGTTTTTT

D gene: NA
clone size: NA
J gene: TRBJ2-6
V gene: TRBV30
CDR3 protein: CAWTQGSGANVLTF
CDR3 DNA: TGTGCCTGGACCCAGGGCTCTGGGGCCAACGTCCTGACTTTC

D gene: NA
clone size: NA
J gene: TRBJ1-2
V gene: TRBV7-3
CDR3 protein: CASVGDGYTF
CDR3 DNA: TGTGCCAGCGTGGGGGATGGCTACACCTTC

D gene: NA
clone size: NA
J gene: TRBJ2-1
V gene: TRBV7-2
CDR3 protein: CASSFGMANEQFF
CDR3 DNA: TGTGCCAGCAGCTTCGGGATGGCAAATGAGCAGTTCTTC

D gene: TRBD1
clone size: NA
J gene: TRBJ2-7
V gene: TRBV30
CDR3 protein: CAWSSDRGPYEQYF
CDR3 DNA: TGTGCCTGGAGCTCGGACAGGGGCCCCTACGAGCAGTACTTC

D gene: NA
clone size: NA
J gene: TRBJ2-3
V gene: TRBV2
CDR3 protein: CASSTIGTLLDTQYF
CDR3 DNA: TGTGCCAGCAGTACCATAGGCACGCTTTTAGATACGCAGTATTTT

D gene: NA
clone size: NA
J gene: TRBJ1-5
V gene: TRBV10-2
CDR3 protein: CASRLYSNQPQHF
CDR3 DNA: TGCGCCAGCAGGCTTTATAGCAATCAGCCCCAGCATTTT

D gene: NA
clone size: once
J gene: TRBJ2-3
V gene: TRBV7-9
CDR3 protein: CASSLEDTRKDTQYF
CDR3 DNA: TGTGCCAGCAGCTTAGAGGACACCCGAAAGGATACGCAGTATTTT

D gene: NA
clone size: NA
J gene: TRBJ1-5
V gene: TRBV6-5
CDR3 protein: CASSRGRLQPQHF
CDR3 DNA: TGTGCCAGCAGTCGGGGACGGCTTCAGCCCCAGCATTTT

D gene: NA
clone size: few
J gene: TRBJ2-7
V gene: TRBV11-2
CDR3 protein: CASSLKTEGDEQYF
CDR3 DNA: TGTGCCAGCAGCTTAAAAACTGAGGGTGACGAGCAGTACTTC

D gene: TRBD1
clone size: few
J gene: TRBJ1-1
V gene: TRBV10-3
CDR3 protein: CAIRQGGTEAFF
CDR3 DNA: TGTGCCATCCGACAGGGAGGCACTGAAGCTTTCTTT

D gene: NA
clone size: NA
J gene: TRBJ2-3
V gene: TRBV2
CDR3 protein: CASRFGDRISTDTQYF
CDR3 DNA: TGTGCCAGCAGGTTCGGGGATAGGATTAGCACAGATACGCAGTATTTT

D gene: TRBD2
clone size: once
J gene: TRBJ2-7
V gene: TRBV27
CDR3 protein: CASSLSTGGSSYEQYF
CDR3 DNA: TGTGCCAGCAGTTTATCGACCGGCGGGAGCTCCTACGAGCAGTACTTC

D gene: NA
clone size: NA
J gene: TRBJ2-7
V gene: TRBV5-1
CDR3 protein: CASREGGSFYEQYF
CDR3 DNA: TGCGCCAGCAGGGAGGGGGGATCATTCTACGAGCAGTACTTC

D gene: NA
clone size: NA
J gene: TRBJ2-2
V gene: TRBV11-2
CDR3 protein: CASSLEPGELFF
CDR3 DNA: TGTGCCAGCAGCTTAGAACCCGGGGAGCTGTTTTTT

D gene: NA
clone size: NA
J gene: TRBJ2-7
V gene: TRBV6-5
CDR3 protein: CASSDRISYEQYF
CDR3 DNA: TGTGCCAGCAGCGACAGGATAAGCTACGAGCAGTACTTC

D gene: TRBD1
clone size: few
J gene: TRBJ2-1
V gene: TRBV7-6
CDR3 protein: CASRDPQGAGNEQFF
CDR3 DNA: TGTGCCAGCAGAGATCCACAGGGGGCTGGAAATGAGCAGTTCTTC

D gene: NA
clone size: medium-sized
J gene: TRBJ2-7
V gene: TRBV11-2
CDR3 protein: CASSQSFPSYEQYF
CDR3 DNA: TGTGCCAGCAGCCAGAGTTTCCCCTCCTACGAGCAGTACTTC

D gene: NA
clone size: NA
J gene: TRBJ2-2
V gene: TRBV10-3
CDR3 protein: CAARIGSRELFF
CDR3 DNA: TGTGCCGCGCGGATTGGGAGCAGGGAGCTGTTTTTT

D gene: NA
clone size: NA
J gene: TRBJ1-5
V gene: TRBV7-9
CDR3 protein: CASSLATGNQPQHF
CDR3 DNA: TGTGCCAGCAGCTTAGCGACCGGGAATCAGCCCCAGCATTTT